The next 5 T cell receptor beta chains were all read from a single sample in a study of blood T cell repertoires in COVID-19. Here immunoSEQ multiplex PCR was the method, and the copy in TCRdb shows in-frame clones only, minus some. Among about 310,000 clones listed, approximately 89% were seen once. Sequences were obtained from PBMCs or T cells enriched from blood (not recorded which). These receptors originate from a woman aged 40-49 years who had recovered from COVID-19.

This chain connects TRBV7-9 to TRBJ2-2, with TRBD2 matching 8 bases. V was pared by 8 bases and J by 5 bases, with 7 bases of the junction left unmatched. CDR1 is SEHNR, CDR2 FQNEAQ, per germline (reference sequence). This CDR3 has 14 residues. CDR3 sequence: CASRGGPGTGELFF. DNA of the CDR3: TGTGCCAGCCGCGGGGGGCCGGGAACCGGGGAGCTGTTTTTT.

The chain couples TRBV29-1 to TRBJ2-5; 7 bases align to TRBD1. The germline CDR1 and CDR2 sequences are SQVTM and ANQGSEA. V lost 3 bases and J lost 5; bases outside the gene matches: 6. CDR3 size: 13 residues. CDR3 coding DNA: TGCAGCGTTGAGGACAGGAGCCTCGAGACCCAGTACTTC. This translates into CSVEDRSLETQYF.

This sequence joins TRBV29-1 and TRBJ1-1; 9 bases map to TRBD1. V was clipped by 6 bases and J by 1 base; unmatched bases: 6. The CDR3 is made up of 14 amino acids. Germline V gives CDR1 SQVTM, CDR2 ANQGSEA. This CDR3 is CSVENRGRNTEAFF. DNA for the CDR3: TGCAGCGTAGAAAACAGGGGGCGGAACACTGAAGCTTTCTTT.

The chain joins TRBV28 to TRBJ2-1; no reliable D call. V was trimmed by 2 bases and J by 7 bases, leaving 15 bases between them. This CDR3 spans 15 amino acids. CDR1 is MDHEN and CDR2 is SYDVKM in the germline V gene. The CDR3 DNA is TGTGCCAGCAGTTTAAGTCAGTCCAACGGGAATGAGCAGTTCTTC. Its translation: CASSLSQSNGNEQFF.

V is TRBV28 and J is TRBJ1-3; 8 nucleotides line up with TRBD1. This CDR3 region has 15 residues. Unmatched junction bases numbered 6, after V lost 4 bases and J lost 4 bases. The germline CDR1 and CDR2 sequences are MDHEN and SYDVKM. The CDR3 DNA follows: TGTGCCAGCAGTTCCTCAGGGGGCATCGGAAACACCATATATTTT. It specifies CASSSSGGIGNTIYF. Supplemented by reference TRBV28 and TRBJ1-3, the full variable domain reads DVKVTQSSRYLVKRTGEKVFLECVQDMDHENMFWYRQDPGLGLRLIYFSYDVKMKEKGDIPEGYSVSREKKERFSLILESASTNQTSMYLCASSSSGGIGNTIYFGEGSWLTVV.